The T cell receptor (beta chain) described here comes from a study of CD8 T cells in Susac syndrome. With random hexamers, reverse transcription was performed on about 0.5 to 1 ug of RNA. A single record per CDR3 protein comes from TCRdb applying MiXCR to the immunoSEQ multiplex PCR reads. The sample has 100,000 to 150,000 distinct CDR3 sequences, about 93% seen once; the top ten hold about 0.2%. Worth noting for this clonotype: Antigen specificity is unknown.

Deletions cut 6 bases from V and 2 bases from J, with 14 bases between. Germline V gives CDR1 PRHDT, CDR2 FYEKMQ (reference sequence). The CDR3 covers 14 residues. Study findings and constraints: Susac-specific public clones found in total CD8+ repertoires numbered 15 to 20, and those in CD8+ TEMRA repertoires numbered a few.

The clonotype originates from a human donor with Susac syndrome. The sample taken for sequencing was CD8+ T cells from PBMCs. The rearrangement uses TRBV13 and TRBJ2-7, with a possible D match to TRBD2 (6 bases). The CDR3 loop reads CASSLSGAPYEQYF. CDR3 DNA: TGTGCCAGCAGTTTATCGGGAGCCCCCTACGAGCAGTACTTC.